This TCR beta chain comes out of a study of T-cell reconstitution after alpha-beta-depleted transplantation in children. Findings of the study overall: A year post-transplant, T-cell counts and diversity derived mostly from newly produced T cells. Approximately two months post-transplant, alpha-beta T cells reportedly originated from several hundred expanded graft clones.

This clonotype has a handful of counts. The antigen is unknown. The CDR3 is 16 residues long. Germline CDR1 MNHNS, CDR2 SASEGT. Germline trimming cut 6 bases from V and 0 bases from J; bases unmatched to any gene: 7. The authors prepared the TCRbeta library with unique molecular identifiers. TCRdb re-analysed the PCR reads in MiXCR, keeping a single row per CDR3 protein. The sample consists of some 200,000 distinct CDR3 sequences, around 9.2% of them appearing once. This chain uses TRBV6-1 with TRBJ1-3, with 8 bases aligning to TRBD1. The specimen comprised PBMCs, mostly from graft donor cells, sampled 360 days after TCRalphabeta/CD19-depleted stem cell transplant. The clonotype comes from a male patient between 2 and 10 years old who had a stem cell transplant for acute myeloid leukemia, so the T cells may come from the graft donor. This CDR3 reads CASRTGQGISGNTIYF. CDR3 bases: TGTGCCAGCAGAACCGGACAGGGAATCTCTGGAAACACCATATATTTT.